This T cell receptor beta chain is from a study of T cells after yellow fever vaccination. Using its own MiXCR run on the 5' RACE reads, TCRdb lists one record per CDR3 protein. Here the sample spans just under 600,000 distinct CDR3 sequences, 13% being singletons. The CDR3 is 12 residues long. V shed 3 bases and J shed 6 bases, with 10 bases lying between them. CDR1 is DFQATT, CDR2 SNEGSKA, per germline (reference sequence). The gene calls are TRBV20-1 and TRBJ2-3; D unresolved. The receptor was derived from a man aged 25 to 40 who received the YFV17D yellow fever vaccine. The material was PBMCs, obtained on the day of the yellow fever booster vaccination. The CDR3 spells CSASAIGDTQYF. Written as DNA, the CDR3 is TGCAGTGCTAGCGCCATTGGCGATACGCAGTATTTT.